What follows are 2 T cell receptor beta chains derived from one specimen sequenced in a study of blood T cell repertoires in COVID-19. TCRdb's table, derived via immunoSEQ multiplex PCR, lists solely in-frame clones and lacks some. This table holds some 240,000 clones, around 80% found once. Sequenced sample: peripheral blood. All receptors come from an older woman with acute or convalescent COVID-19.

The CDR3: CASRPGAFLTGELFF. The CDR3 DNA reads TGTGCCAGCAGACCAGGGGCGTTTTTAACCGGGGAGCTGTTTTTT. V usage is TRBV11-2 and J usage is TRBJ2-2; tentative D call: TRBD1 (6 bases). This CDR3 is built from 15 residues. Trimming left V 6 bases short and J 5 bases short, with 16 bases between. CDR1 and CDR2 from the germline V gene are SGHAT and FQNNGV.

V usage is TRBV9 and J usage is TRBJ2-3; 7 nucleotides line up with TRBD2. The CDR3 extends over 16 amino acids. Unmatched junction bases numbered 10, after V lost 2 bases and J lost 4 bases. Germline CDR1 and CDR2: SGDLS and YYNGEE. The CDR3 sequence is CASSVELGLGADTQYF. The CDR3 DNA reads as TGTGCCAGCAGCGTTGAGCTCGGACTAGGGGCAGATACGCAGTATTTT.